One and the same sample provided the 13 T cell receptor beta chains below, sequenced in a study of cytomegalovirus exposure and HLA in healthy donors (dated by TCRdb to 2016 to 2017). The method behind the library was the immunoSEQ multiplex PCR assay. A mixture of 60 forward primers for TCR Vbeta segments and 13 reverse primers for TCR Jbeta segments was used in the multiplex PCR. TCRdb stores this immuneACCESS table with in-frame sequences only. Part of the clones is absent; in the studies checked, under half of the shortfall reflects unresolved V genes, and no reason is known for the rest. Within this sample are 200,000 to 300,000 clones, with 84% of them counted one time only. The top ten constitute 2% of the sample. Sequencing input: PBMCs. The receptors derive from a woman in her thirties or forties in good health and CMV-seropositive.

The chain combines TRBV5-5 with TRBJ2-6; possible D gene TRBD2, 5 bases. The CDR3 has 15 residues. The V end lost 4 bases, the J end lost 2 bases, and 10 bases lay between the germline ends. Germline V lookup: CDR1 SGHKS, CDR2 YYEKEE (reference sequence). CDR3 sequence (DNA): TGTGCCAGCAGCCTTTTCGGGGCTGGGGCCAACGTCCTGACTTTC. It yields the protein CASSLFGAGANVLTF.

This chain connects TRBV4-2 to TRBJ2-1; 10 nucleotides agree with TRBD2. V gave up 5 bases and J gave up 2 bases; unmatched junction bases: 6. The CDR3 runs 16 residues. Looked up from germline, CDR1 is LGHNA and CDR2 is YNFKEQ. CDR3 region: CASSSAGTSAYNEQFF. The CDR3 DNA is TGTGCCAGCAGCTCGGCGGGGACTAGCGCCTACAATGAGCAGTTCTTC.

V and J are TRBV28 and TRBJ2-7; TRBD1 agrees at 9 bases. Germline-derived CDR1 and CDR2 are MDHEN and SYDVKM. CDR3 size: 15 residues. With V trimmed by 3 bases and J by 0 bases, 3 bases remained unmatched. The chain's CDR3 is CASSFPGQGSYEQYF. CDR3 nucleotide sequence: TGTGCCAGCAGTTTCCCGGGACAGGGCTCCTACGAGCAGTACTTC.

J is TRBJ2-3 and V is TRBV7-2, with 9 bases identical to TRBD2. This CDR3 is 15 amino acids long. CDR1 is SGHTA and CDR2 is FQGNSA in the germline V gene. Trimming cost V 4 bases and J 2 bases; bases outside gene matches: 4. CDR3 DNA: TGTGCCAGCAGCTCCAGACTAGCGGCCACAGATACGCAGTATTTT. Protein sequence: CASSSRLAATDTQYF. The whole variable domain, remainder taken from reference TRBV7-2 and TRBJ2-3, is GAGVSQSPSNKVTEKGKDVELRCDPISGHTALYWYRQSLGQGLEFLIYFQGNSAPDKSGLPSDRFSAERTGGSVSTLTIQRTQQEDSAVYLCASSSRLAATDTQYFGPGTRLTVL.

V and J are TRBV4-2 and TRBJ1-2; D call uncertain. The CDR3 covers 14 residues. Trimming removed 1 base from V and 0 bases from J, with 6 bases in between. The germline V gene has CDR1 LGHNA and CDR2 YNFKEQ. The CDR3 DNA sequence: TGTGCCAGCAGCCAAGTATCAGCTAACTATGGCTACACCTTC. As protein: CASSQVSANYGYTF.

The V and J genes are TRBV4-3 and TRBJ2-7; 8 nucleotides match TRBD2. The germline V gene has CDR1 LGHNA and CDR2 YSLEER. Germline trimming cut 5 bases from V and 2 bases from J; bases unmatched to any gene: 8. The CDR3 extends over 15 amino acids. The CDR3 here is CASSSSSGGTYEQYF. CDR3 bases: TGCGCCAGCAGCTCCTCGAGCGGGGGAACCTACGAGCAGTACTTC.

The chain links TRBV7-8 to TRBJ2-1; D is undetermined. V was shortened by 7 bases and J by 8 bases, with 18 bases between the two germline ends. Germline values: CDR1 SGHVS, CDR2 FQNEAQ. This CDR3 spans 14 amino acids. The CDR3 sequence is CASTKLPSSDEQFF. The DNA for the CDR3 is TGTGCCAGCACCAAACTCCCTTCCTCTGATGAGCAGTTCTTC.

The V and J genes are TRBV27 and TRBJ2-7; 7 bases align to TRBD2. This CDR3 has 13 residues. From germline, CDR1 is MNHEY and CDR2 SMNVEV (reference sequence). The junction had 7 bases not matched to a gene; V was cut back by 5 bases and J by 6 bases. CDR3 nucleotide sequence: TGTGCCAGCAGTAAGGGAGGGTTTAGCGAGCAGTACTTC. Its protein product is CASSKGGFSEQYF.

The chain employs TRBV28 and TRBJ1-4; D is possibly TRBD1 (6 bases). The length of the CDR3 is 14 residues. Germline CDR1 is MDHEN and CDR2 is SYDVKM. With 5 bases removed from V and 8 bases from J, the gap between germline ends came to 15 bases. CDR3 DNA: TGTGCCAGCAGTCACGGGCAGGGACACGAAAAACTGTTTTTT. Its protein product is CASSHGQGHEKLFF.

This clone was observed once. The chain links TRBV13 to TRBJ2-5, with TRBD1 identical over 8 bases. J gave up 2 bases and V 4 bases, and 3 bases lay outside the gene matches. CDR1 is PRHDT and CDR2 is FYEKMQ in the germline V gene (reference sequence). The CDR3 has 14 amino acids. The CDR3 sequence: CASSYRTGQETQYF. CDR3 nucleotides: TGTGCCAGCAGCTATCGGACAGGGCAAGAGACCCAGTACTTC. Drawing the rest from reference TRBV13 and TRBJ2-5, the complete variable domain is AAGVIQSPRHLIKEKRETATLKCYPIPRHDTVYWYQQGPGQDPQFLISFYEKMQSDKGSIPDRFSAQQFSDYHSELNMSSLELGDSALYFCASSYRTGQETQYFGPGTRLLVL.

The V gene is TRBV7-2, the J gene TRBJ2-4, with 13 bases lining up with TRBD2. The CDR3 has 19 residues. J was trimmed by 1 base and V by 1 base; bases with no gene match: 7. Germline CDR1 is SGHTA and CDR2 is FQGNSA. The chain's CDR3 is CASSLGGLAGAWAKNIQYF. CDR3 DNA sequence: TGTGCCAGCAGCTTAGGTGGACTAGCGGGAGCTTGGGCCAAAAACATTCAGTACTTC.

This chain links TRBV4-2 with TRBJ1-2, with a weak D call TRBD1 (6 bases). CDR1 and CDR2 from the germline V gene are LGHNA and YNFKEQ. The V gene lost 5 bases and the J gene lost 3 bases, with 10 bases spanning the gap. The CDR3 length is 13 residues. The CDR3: CASSNRDHYGYTF. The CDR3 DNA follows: TGTGCCAGCAGCAACAGGGATCACTATGGCTACACCTTC.

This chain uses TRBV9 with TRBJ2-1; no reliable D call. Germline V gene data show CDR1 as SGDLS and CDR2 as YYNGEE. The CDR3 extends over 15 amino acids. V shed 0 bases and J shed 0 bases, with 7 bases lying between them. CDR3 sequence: CASSVEASSYNEQFF. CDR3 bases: TGTGCCAGCAGCGTAGAAGCGAGCTCCTACAATGAGCAGTTCTTC.